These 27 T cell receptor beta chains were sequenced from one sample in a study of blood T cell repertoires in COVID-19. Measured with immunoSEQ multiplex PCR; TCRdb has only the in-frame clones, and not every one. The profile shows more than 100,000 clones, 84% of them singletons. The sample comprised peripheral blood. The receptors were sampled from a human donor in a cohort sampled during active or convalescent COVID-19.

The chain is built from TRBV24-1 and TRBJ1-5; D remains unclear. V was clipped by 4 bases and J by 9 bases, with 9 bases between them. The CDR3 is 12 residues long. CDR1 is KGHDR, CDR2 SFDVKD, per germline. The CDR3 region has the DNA TGTGCCACCAGTGACCGCGGTAGGCCCCAGCATTTT. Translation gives CATSDRGRPQHF.

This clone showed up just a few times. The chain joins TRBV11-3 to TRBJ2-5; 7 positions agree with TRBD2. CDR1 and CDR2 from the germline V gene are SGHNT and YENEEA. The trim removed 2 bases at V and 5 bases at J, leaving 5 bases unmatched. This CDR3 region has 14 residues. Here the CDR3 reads CASSLSAGVETQYF. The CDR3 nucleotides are TGTGCCAGCAGCTTATCGGCGGGGGTTGAGACCCAGTACTTC.

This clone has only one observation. The CDR3 loop is CASSPDSSYNEQFF. DNA of the CDR3: TGCGCCAGCAGCCCCGACAGCTCCTACAATGAGCAGTTCTTC. The rearrangement joins TRBV4-1 to TRBJ2-1; tentatively, D is TRBD1 (5 bases). From germline, CDR1 is MGHRA and CDR2 YSYEKL. The CDR3 consists of 14 residues. V was trimmed by 4 bases and J by 0 bases, leaving 7 bases between them.

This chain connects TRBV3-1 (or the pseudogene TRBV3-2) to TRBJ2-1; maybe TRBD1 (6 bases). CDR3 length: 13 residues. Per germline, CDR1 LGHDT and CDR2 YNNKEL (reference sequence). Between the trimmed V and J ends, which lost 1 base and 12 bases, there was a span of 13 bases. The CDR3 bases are TGTGCCAGCAGCCAAGGAAAGAGACAGGCGCAGTTCTTC. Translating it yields CASSQGKRQAQFF.

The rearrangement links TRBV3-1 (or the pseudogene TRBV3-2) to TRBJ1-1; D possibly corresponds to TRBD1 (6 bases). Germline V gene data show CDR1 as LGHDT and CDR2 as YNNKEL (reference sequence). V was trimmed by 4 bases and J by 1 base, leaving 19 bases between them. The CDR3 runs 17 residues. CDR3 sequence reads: CASSPSLTGFGNTEAFF. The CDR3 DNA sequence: TGTGCCAGCAGCCCCTCTCTGACAGGTTTCGGGAACACTGAAGCTTTCTTT.

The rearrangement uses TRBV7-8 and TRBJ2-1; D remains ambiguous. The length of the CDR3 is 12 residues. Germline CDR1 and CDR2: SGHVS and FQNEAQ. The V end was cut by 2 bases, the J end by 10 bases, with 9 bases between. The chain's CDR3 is CASSLLRREQFF. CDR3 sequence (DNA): TGTGCCAGCAGCTTATTGCGCAGGGAGCAGTTCTTC. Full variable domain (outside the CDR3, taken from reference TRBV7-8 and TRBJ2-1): GAGVSQSPRYKVAKRGQDVALRCDPISGHVSLFWYQQALGQGPEFLTYFQNEAQLDKSGLPSDRFFAERPEGSVSTLKIQRTQQEDSAVYLCASSLLRREQFFGPGTRLTVL.

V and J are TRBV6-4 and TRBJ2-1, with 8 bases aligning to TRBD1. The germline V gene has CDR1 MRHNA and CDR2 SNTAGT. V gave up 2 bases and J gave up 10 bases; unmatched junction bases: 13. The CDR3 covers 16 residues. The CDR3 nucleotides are TGTGCCAGCAGTGACCCGGACAGGGCCATTAAGGGGGAGCAGTTCTTC. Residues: CASSDPDRAIKGEQFF.

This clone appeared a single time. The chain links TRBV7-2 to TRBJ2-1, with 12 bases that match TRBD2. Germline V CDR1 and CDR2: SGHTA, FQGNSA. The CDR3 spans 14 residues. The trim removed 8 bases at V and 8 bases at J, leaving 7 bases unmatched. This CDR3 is CASCLAGGRDEQFF. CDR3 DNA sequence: TGTGCCAGCTGTCTAGCGGGGGGGCGGGATGAGCAGTTCTTC.

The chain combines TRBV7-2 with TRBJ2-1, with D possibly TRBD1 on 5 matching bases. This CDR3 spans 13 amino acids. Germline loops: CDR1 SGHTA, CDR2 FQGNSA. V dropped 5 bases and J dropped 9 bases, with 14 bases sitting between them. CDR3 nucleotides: TGTGCCAGCAGCCCACGGGCCCAGGGTGAGCAGTTCTTC. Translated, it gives CASSPRAQGEQFF.

CDR3 sequence (DNA): TGTGCCAGCAGCCCATGGGCGGGACAGGTCACCTACGAGCAGTACTTC. It encodes CASSPWAGQVTYEQYF. The gene calls are TRBV7-2 and TRBJ2-7, with TRBD1 matching 8 bases. The CDR3 extends over 16 amino acids. With 5 bases clipped from V and 2 bases from J, the junction kept 11 bases outside the gene matches. CDR1 SGHTA and CDR2 FQGNSA come from the germline V gene.

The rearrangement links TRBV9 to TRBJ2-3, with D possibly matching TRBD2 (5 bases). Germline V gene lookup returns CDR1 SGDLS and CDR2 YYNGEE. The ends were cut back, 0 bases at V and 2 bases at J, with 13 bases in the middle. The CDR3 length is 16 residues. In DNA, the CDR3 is TGTGCCAGCAGCGTAGGCGACTACCCCGACACAGATACGCAGTATTTT. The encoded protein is CASSVGDYPDTDTQYF.

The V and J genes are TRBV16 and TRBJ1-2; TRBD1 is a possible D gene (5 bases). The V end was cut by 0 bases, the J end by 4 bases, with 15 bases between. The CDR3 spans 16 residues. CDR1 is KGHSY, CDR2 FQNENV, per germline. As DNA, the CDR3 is TGTGCCAGCAGCCAATCCCTGACAGTGTCCCTCTATGGCTACACCTTC. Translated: CASSQSLTVSLYGYTF. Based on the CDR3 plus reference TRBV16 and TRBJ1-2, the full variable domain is GEEVAQTPKHLVRGEGQKAKLYCAPIKGHSYVFWYQQVLKNEFKFLISFQNENVFDETGMPKERFSAKCLPNSPCSLEIQATKLEDSAVYFCASSQSLTVSLYGYTFGSGTRLTVV.

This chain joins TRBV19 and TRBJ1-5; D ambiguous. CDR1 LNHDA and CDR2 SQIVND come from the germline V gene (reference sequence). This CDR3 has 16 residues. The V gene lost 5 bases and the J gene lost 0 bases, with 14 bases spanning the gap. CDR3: CASSVLGTDSNQPQHF. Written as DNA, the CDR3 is TGTGCCAGTAGTGTATTGGGCACCGATAGCAATCAGCCCCAGCATTTT.

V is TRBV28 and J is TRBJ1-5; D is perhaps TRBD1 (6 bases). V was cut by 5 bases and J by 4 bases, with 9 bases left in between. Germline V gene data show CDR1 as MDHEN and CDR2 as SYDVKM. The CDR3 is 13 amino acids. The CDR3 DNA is TGTGCCAGCAGTAGGGACACAAATCAGCCCCAGCATTTT. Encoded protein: CASSRDTNQPQHF.

The CDR3 nucleotides read TGTGCCAGTAGTATTAAGGGGGCCCTACCTGAAGCTTTCTTT. This codes for CASSIKGALPEAFF. V gene TRBV19 combines with J gene TRBJ1-1; 7 bases align to TRBD1. J lost 6 bases, V lost 3 bases, and 7 bases had no gene match. The germline CDR1 and CDR2 sequences are LNHDA and SQIVND (reference sequence). The CDR3 runs 14 residues.

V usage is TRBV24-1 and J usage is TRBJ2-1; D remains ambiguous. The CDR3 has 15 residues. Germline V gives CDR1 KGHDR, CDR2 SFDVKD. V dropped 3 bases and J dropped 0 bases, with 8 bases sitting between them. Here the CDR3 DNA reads TGTGCCACCAGTGATAGACAATACTCCTACAATGAGCAGTTCTTC. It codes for CATSDRQYSYNEQFF.

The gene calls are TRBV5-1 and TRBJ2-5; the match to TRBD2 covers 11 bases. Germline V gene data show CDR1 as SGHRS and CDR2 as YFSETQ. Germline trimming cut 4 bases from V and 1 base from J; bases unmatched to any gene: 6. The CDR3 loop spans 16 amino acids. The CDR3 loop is CASSRLAGGLQETQYF. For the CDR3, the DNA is TGCGCCAGCAGCAGGCTAGCGGGGGGCCTCCAAGAGACCCAGTACTTC. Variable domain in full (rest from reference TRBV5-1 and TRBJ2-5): KAGVTQTPRYLIKTRGQQVTLSCSPISGHRSVSWYQQTPGQGLQFLFEYFSETQRNKGNFPGRFSGRQFSNSRSEMNVSTLELGDSALYLCASSRLAGGLQETQYFGPGTRLLVL.

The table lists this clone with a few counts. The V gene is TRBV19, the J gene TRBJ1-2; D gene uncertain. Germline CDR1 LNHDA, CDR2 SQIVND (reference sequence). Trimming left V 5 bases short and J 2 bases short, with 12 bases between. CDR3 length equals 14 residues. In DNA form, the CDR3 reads TGTGCCAGTAGTGCACAGACCAAAAACTATGGCTACACCTTC. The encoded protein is CASSAQTKNYGYTF. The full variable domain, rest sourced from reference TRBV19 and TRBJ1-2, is DGGITQSPKYLFRKEGQNVTLSCEQNLNHDAMYWYRQDPGQGLRLIYYSQIVNDFQKGDIAEGYSVSREKKESFPLTVTSAQKNPTAFYLCASSAQTKNYGYTFGSGTRLTVV.

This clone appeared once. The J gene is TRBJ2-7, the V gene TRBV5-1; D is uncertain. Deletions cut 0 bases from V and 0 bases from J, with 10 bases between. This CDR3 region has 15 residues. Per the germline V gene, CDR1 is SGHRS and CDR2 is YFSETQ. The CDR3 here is CASSLVASSSYEQYF. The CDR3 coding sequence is TGCGCCAGCAGCTTGGTCGCTTCTAGCTCCTACGAGCAGTACTTC.

CDR3 sequence: CASSQDRAVFFLDNEKLFF. CDR3 coding DNA: TGCGCCAGCAGCCAAGACAGGGCGGTATTCTTCCTCGATAATGAAAAACTGTTTTTT. The chain uses TRBV4-1 and TRBJ1-4; D perhaps matches TRBD1 (5 bases). This CDR3 is built from 19 residues. Germline V gene sequence: CDR1 MGHRA, CDR2 YSYEKL. The V end was cut by 0 bases, the J end by 4 bases, with 21 bases between.

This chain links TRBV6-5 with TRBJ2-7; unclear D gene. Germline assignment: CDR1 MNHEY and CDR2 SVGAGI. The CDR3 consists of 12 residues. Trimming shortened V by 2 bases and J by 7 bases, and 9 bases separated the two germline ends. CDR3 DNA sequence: TGTGCCAGCAGTTACCCTTACGGTGAGCAGTACTTC. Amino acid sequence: CASSYPYGEQYF.

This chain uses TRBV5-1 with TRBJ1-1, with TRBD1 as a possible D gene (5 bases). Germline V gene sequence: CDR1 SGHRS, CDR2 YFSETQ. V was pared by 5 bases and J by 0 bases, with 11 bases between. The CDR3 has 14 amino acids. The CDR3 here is CASRPAGLNTEAFF. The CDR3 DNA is TGCGCCAGCAGACCGGCAGGGCTGAACACTGAAGCTTTCTTT. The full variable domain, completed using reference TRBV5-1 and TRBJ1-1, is KAGVTQTPRYLIKTRGQQVTLSCSPISGHRSVSWYQQTPGQGLQFLFEYFSETQRNKGNFPGRFSGRQFSNSRSEMNVSTLELGDSALYLCASRPAGLNTEAFFGQGTRLTVV.

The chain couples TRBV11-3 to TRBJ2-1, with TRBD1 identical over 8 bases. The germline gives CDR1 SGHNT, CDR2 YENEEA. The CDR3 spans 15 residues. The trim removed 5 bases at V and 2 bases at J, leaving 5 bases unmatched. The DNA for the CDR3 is TGTGCCAGCAGCCCAATACAGGGGGCCTACAATGAGCAGTTCTTC. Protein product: CASSPIQGAYNEQFF.

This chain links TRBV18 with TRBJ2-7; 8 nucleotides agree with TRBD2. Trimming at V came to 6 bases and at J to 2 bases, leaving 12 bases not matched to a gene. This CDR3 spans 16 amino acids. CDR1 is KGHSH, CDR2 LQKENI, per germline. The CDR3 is CASSPFGGARTYEQYF. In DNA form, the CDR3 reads TGTGCCAGCTCCCCTTTCGGGGGGGCGAGGACCTACGAGCAGTACTTC.

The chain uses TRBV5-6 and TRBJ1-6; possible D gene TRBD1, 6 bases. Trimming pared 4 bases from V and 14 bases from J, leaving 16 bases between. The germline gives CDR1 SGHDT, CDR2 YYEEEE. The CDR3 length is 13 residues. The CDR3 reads CASSPTTRQALHF. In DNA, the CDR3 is TGTGCCAGCAGCCCGACTACCAGACAGGCCCTCCACTTT.

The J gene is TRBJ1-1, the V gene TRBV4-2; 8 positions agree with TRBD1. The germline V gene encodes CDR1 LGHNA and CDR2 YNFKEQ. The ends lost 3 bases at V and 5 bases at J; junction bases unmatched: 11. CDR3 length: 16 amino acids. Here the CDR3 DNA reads TGTGCCAGCAGCCAGGATCCCAGGGGGCTGTTAACTGAAGCTTTCTTT. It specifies CASSQDPRGLLTEAFF.

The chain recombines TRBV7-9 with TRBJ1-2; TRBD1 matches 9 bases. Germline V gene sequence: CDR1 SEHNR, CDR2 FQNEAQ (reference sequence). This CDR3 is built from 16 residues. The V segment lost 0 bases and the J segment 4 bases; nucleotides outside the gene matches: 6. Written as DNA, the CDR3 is TGTGCCAGCAGCTTAGCCGGGACAGGGAGTATCTATGGCTACACCTTC. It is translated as CASSLAGTGSIYGYTF. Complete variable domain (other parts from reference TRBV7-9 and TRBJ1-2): DTGVSQNPRHKITKRGQNVTFRCDPISEHNRLYWYRQTLGQGPEFLTYFQNEAQLEKSRLLSDRFSAERPKGSFSTLEIQRTEQGDSAMYLCASSLAGTGSIYGYTFGSGTRLTVV.